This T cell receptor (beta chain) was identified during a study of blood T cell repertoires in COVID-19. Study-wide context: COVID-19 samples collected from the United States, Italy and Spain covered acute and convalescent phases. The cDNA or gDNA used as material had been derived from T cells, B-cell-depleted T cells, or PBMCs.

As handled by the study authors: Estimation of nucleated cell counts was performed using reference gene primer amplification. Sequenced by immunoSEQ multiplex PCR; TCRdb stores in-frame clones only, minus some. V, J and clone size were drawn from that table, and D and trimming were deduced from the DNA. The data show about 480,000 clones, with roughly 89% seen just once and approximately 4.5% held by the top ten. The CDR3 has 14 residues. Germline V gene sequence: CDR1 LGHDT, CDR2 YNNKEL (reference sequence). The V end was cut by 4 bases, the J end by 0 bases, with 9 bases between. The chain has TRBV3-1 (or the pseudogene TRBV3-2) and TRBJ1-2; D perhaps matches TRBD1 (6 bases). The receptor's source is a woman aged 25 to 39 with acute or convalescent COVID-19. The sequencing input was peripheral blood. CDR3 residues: CASSLNRANYGYTF. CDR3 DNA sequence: TGTGCCAGCAGCCTAAACAGGGCTAACTATGGCTACACCTTC.